This paragraph covers one TCR beta chain sequence. The target of this receptor is not known. No much larger clone is present one base from it, and per-base qualities are unavailable. The sample is drawn from a study of cytomegalovirus exposure and HLA in healthy donors (dated by TCRdb to about 2017). Context from the whole study: An earlier analysis of approximately 640 of the donors reported 250 to 350 Gb of sequence data and some 120 million unique TCR beta sequences from some 180 million T cells. In a later genetic analysis, genome-wide SNP genotypes for about 55% of the roughly 700 donors were used, and that subset was treated as a discovery cohort. Besides the first cohort of under 700 subjects, a separate validation cohort made up of 120 different subjects was used. The study profiled the T cell repertoires of 500 to 800 subjects by immunosequencing and related them to cytomegalovirus serostatus. Donor age, sex, ethnicity and CMV serostatus were compiled alongside the repertoire data. The number of donors typed differed by locus, with about 629-630 for A, B, C, DRB1 and DQB1, approximately 500 for DQA1, over 600 for DPA1, and over 400 for DPB1. Among 398 genotyped donors of the cohort, an average of 235,054 unique TCR beta nucleotide sequences were sequenced per donor, around 20% of them non-productive. Of the roughly 390 genotyped donors, over 65% fell in the genetic ancestry cluster associated with self-reported Caucasian donors. To study patterns of TCR occurrence, a later analysis re-analyzed previously published TCR beta repertoires from 500 to 850 donors and added high-resolution HLA genotyping. The later analysis used no new phenotypic data to find candidate immune exposures, relying instead on TCR beta sequences and their occurrence across donors. To predict cytomegalovirus infection status, the study brought together high-throughput TCR immunosequencing, statistical association of individual TCRs with disease status, and machine learning. About 280 gigabases of sequencing data and tens of millions of unique TCR sequences made up an early release that covered about 640 HLA-typed donors. About five DR-DQ haplotypes were handled as single units for association and clustering because linkage in the cohort was strong. The aim of the study was to test whether cataloging public T cell receptors could identify signatures of past pathogen exposure. An earlier analysis of nearly 600 of the donors applied high-throughput TCR beta sequencing to assess whether each TCR beta V gene segment acted as functional or pseudogenic. Class I and class II HLA loci were covered by the typing at four-digit resolution. Every repertoire in the discovery cohort had been generated on one and the same sequencing platform. General study outcomes and caveats: An association between a missense DCLRE1C variant and V-gene and J-gene trimming of TCR beta chains was found in a later genetic analysis and replicated in an independent cohort. An earlier analysis of approximately 600 of the donors showed that most TCR beta V segments appeared in productive rearrangements either about 90% or about 30% of the time, which broadly matched IMGT annotations. A group of highly shared sequence variants was considered likely to be a technical artifact of the sequencing pipeline. Cytomegalovirus status was reported to be diagnosed by the classifier with high specificity and sensitivity in both the original and validation cohorts. A later analysis found that most CMV-associated TCR beta chains appeared HLA-restricted, with HLA associations seemingly driven largely by CMV exposure. Correlated functional status among segregating V segments might be attributable to linkage disequilibrium, but an unknown experimental factor could not be ruled out. Sequencing depth was assumed to be roughly uniform across donors in the presence/absence analyses, though that assumption may not hold. At a false discovery rate of 0.05, a later analysis linked fewer than 20,000 TCR beta sequences to specific HLA alleles. The study listed 164 TCR beta chains as associated with cytomegalovirus. For the cohort, immune exposure information was limited to CMV serostatus. While some public TCRs were present in many individuals, most TCR sequences turned up only very rarely across donors. In vitro tests confirmed that three of the cytomegalovirus-associated TCR beta chains recognize cytomegalovirus antigens. A further reported finding was that TCR beta sequences accurately predicted the HLA-A and HLA-B alleles for most subjects in the first cohort. In a later analysis, HLA-associated TCR beta chains showed more clonal expansion and lower generation probabilities than non-associated chains that were equally common. When HLA alleles, especially DR and DQ, strongly co-occurred, TCR associations were difficult to assign to individual alleles. The authors suggested that the approach could potentially be extended to other disease states and immunological phenotypes. Because HLA typing was missing for some donors at each locus, association tests included only the typed subset. A later analysis reported that several top co-occurrence clusters appeared linked to parvovirus B19, influenza, CMV and Epstein-Barr virus. Some IMGT-functional V segments, including TRBV6-2 and TRBV6-3, could not be distinguished by the 87-base-pair reads and were therefore excluded. A later analysis found that TCR association rates varied across HLA loci, with DRB1 alleles showing the most associated TCRs and HLA-C alleles the fewest. Because counts were too low, fewer than 20 rarely observed V segments, including chromosome 9 orphons, were excluded from the earlier analysis of about 500 of the donors. According to a later genetic analysis, donors in an Asian-associated ancestry cluster had fewer N-insertions in productive TCRs than the approximately 670-donor mean. The cohort was sequenced for TCR beta chains only, and without alpha or paired-chain data the features that could be detected were limited.

Including cysteine and phenylalanine, the CDR3 has 11 amino acids. The sequence is cut down to CDR3 DNA, 33 bases in frame from base 1. Here V drops 5 bases and J drops 8 bases, and the junction holds 2 bases not matched to any gene. The germline V gene encodes CDR1 MDHEN and CDR2 SYDVKM. The cohort was made up of 650 to 700 healthy bone marrow donors. All cohort members were sampled while nominally healthy, although unrecorded immune exposures were likely present. The donor tested CMV seropositive and was one of the 289 seropositive cohort members. Every donor gave a peripheral blood sample, and the peripheral blood mononuclear cells from that sample were used for TCR beta sequencing. Genomic DNA extraction from the blood cell samples was performed with the Qiagen DNeasy Blood Extraction Kit. Receptor amplification or capture employed the immunoSEQ multiplex PCR assay. The multiplex PCR relied on a mix of 60 forward primers for TCR Vbeta segments and 13 reverse primers for TCR Jbeta segments. A multiplex PCR assay on genomic DNA amplified the CDR3 region of rearranged TCR beta genes. Amplified TCR beta libraries were sequenced as 87-base-pair reads on the Illumina HiSeq System. For the original study's pipeline: A later analysis tallied 75 million to 95 million unique TCR beta chains across the 650 to 750 repertoires, and 10 million to 11 million of those chains were shared by two or more donors. To remove PCR and sequencing errors, raw reads were error-corrected and collapsed into unique sequences using a nearest-neighbor algorithm that merged closely related sequences. CDR3 sequences were aligned to IMGT reference sequences to assign V, D and J gene segments. Each retained sequence needed at least a six-nucleotide match to both a V gene segment and a J gene segment. A rearrangement was called productive if the CDR3 had no stop codons and remained in frame with V and J, and every other rearrangement was called non-productive. CDR3 was defined according to IMGT convention as the region running from the second conserved V-encoded cysteine to the conserved J-encoded phenylalanine. In an earlier analysis of roughly 580 of the donors, sequences lacking an unambiguous match to a single V gene segment were excluded. An earlier analysis of about 600 of the donors called V segments functional above 56.7% productive rearrangements and segregating when the between-donor standard deviation exceeded 5%. To diagnose cytomegalovirus status from the catalog of TCR beta chain sequences, a statistical classification framework was built. In a later analysis, V and J genes were assigned by comparing TCR nucleotide sequences against IMGT/GENE-DB human TR gene sequences. In a later analysis, CDR3 sequences and most-parsimonious VDJ recombination scenarios were assigned using the TCRdist pipeline. A later analysis defined each TCR beta chain by its CDR3 amino acid sequence plus V-gene family, and excluded reads lacking a unique V-gene family. As a way to deal with suspected cross-contamination and a sequencing artifact, a later analysis dropped approximately 570 nucleotide sequences that were highly shared and had low generation probability. A later analysis calculated a clonal expansion index for each public chain from normalized within-repertoire ranks of inferred template counts. In a later analysis, generation probabilities were computed using a VDJ recombination model fitted to out-of-frame rearrangements, and the results were checked against IGoR. A later analysis scored TCR-TCR, TCR-HLA and TCR-CMV co-occurrence with hypergeometric tests, applying a repertoire-size bias correction to TCR pairs. A later analysis estimated false discovery rates by permuting HLA or CMV assignments 20 times. In a later analysis, co-occurring TCRs were grouped with DBSCAN, and TCRdist sequence similarity was added when clustering was performed within HLA-allele-positive subsets. Repertoires with fewer than 30,000 or more than 120,000 public chains, plus five repertoires with anomalous nucleotide sharing, were excluded from co-occurrence clustering. In TCRdb, the immuneACCESS table is reduced to in-frame sequences with V and J assigned. These tables do not hold every clone; where another copy was compared, an unresolved V gene accounts for under half, and the others remain unexplained. V, J and clone size reflect that table, while D and trimming were determined from the DNA. For this sample there are roughly 130,000 clones; about 62% appear just once. The ten largest account for about 8.1% of the sample.

The V and J segments used are TRBV28 and TRBJ1-2, with 7 bases in between that match TRBD1. The receptor comes from a woman in her thirties or forties in good health and CMV-seropositive. Sequences were obtained from PBMCs. The bases are TGTGCCAGCAGTCGGGGACAGGGCTACACCTTC. Translated, this gives CASSRGQGYTF.